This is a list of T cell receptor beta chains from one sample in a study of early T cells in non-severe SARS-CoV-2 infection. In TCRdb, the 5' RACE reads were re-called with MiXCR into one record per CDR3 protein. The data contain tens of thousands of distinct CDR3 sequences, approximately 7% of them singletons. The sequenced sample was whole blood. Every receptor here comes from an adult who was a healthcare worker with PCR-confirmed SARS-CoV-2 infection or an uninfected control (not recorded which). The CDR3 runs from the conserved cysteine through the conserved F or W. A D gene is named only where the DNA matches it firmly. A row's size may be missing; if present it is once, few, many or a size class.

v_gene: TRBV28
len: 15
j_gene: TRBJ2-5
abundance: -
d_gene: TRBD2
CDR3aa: CASSLAAGGLETQYF
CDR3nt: TGTGCCAGCAGTTTAGCGGCGGGAGGGCTAGAGACCCAGTACTTC

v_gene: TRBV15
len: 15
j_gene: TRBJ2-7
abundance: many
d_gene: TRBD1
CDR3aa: CATSDRDRGLDEQYF
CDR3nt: TGTGCCACCAGCGACCGGGACAGGGGGCTTGACGAGCAGTACTTC

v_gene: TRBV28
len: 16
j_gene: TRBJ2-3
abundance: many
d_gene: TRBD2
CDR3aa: CASSLPGTSGSSDPHF
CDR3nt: TGTGCCAGCAGTTTACCCGGGACTAGCGGGAGCTCTGACCCGCATTTT

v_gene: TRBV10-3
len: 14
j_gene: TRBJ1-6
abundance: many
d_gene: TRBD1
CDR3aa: CAMKDRGLNSPLHF
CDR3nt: TGTGCCATGAAGGACAGGGGGTTAAATTCACCCCTCCACTTT

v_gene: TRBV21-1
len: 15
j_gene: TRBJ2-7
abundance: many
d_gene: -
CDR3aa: CASSKRGATHYEQYF
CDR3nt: TGTGCCAGCAGCAAACGCGGTGCTACCCACTACGAGCAGTACTTC

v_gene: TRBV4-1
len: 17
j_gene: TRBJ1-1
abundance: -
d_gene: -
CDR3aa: CASSQRYVRPSDTEAFF
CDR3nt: TGCGCCAGCAGCCAAAGGTACGTCAGGCCATCGGACACTGAAGCTTTCTTT

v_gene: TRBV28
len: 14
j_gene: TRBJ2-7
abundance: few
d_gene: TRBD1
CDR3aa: CASSSPGQSYEQYF
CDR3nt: TGTGCCAGCAGTTCCCCGGGACAGTCCTACGAGCAGTACTTC

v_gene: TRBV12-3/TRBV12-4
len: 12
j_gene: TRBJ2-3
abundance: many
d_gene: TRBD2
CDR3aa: CASWREGDTQYF
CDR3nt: TGTGCCAGCTGGCGGGAGGGTGATACGCAGTATTTT

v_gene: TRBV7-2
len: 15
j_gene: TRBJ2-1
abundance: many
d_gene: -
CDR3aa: CASSSQRNSVHEQFF
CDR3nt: TGTGCCAGCAGCTCACAGAGGAACTCGGTCCATGAGCAGTTCTTC

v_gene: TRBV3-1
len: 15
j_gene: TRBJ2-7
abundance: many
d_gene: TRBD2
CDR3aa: CASSRLAGGPNEQYF
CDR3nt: TGTGCCAGCAGCCGACTAGCGGGAGGGCCGAACGAGCAGTACTTC

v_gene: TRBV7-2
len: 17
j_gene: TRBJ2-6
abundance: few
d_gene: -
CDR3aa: CASSLEPGGSGANVLTF
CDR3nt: TGTGCCAGCAGCTTAGAACCAGGTGGCTCTGGGGCCAACGTCCTGACTTTC

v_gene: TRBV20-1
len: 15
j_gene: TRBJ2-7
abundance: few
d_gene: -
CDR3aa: CSARDQAQMIYEQYF
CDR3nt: TGCAGTGCTAGAGATCAGGCGCAGATGATCTACGAGCAGTACTTC

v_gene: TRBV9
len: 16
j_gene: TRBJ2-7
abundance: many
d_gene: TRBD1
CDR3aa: CASSPRSGQGPHEQYF
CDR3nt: TGTGCCAGCAGCCCTAGAAGCGGACAGGGTCCCCACGAGCAGTACTTC

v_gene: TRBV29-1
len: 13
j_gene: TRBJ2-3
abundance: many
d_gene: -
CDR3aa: CSVVSGSTDTQYF
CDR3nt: TGCAGCGTTGTATCCGGGAGCACAGATACGCAGTATTTT

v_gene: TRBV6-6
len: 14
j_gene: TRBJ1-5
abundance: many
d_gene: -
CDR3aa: CASSDRSVDQPQHF
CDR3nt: TGTGCCAGCTCAGACAGGTCCGTAGATCAGCCCCAGCATTTT

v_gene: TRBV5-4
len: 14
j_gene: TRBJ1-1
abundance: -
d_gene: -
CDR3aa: CAGGTGGPNTEAFF
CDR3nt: TGTGCCGGCGGGACCGGGGGGCCGAACACTGAAGCTTTCTTT